This T cell receptor (beta chain) was found in a study of blood T cell repertoires in COVID-19. Study background: COVID-19 samples from acute and convalescent phases originated in the United States, Italy and Spain. The analysed material was cDNA or gDNA that came from T cells, B-cell-depleted T cells, or PBMCs.

Seattle patients were enrolled during active infection and followed longitudinally. A few counts support this clone. V dropped 2 bases and J dropped 2 bases, with 17 bases sitting between them. The CDR3 is made up of 16 amino acids. Per the germline V gene, CDR1 is SGHKS and CDR2 is YYEKEE (reference sequence). Per the study methods: Estimates of nucleated cell counts were drawn from the amplification of reference gene primers. The table came from immunoSEQ multiplex PCR; TCRdb's copy has only in-frame clones and leaves some out. The V and J calls and clone size were taken over from that table, and D and trimming were inferred from the DNA. The table records around 400,000 clones, about 90% of them present only once.

The TCR was taken from a woman in her twenties or thirties with COVID-19, enrolled during active disease. Specimen: peripheral blood. This sequence joins TRBV5-5 and TRBJ2-7; possible D gene TRBD1, 7 bases. Written as DNA, the CDR3 is TGTGCCAGCAGCTTCTCTCGCGGAGGGGGCACCTACGAGCAGTACTTC. This codes for CASSFSRGGGTYEQYF.